The 13 T cell receptor beta chains below all came from one sample that was sequenced in a study of identifying expanded T cells in peripheral blood. The repertoire was sequenced with immunoSEQ multiplex PCR; TCRdb's copy has only in-frame clones and lacks some. The table shows approximately 120,000 clones, with 88% occurring only once. Sample: blood. These receptors all come from a person between 18 and 75 years old in good health.

Details on this clone: This sample includes further DNA sequences coding for the same CDR3. The chain links TRBV20-1 to TRBJ2-5; D is unresolved. This CDR3 has 10 residues. Germline CDR1 is DFQATT and CDR2 is SNEGSKA (reference sequence). V shed 2 bases and J shed 5 bases, with 3 bases lying between them. CDR3 DNA: TGCAGTGCTAGACGTGAGACCCAGTACTTC. Its translation: CSARRETQYF.

The chain carries TRBV18 and TRBJ1-3; 7 nucleotides match TRBD1. Germline V gene sequence: CDR1 KGHSH, CDR2 LQKENI. Trimming cost V 2 bases and J 0 bases; bases outside gene matches: 13. This CDR3 has 19 residues. The CDR3 DNA reads TGTGCCAGCTCACCAAGAAAATCAGGACAGGAGAGCTCTGGAAACACCATATATTTT. Encoded protein: CASSPRKSGQESSGNTIYF. Complete variable domain (other parts from reference TRBV18 and TRBJ1-3): NAGVMQNPRHLVRRRGQEARLRCSPMKGHSHVYWYRQLPEEGLKFMVYLQKENIIDESGMPKERFSAEFPKEGPSILRIQQVVRGDSAAYFCASSPRKSGQESSGNTIYFGEGSWLTVV.

The CDR3 loop is CSVEVINTEAFF. In nucleotides, the CDR3 is TGCAGCGTTGAAGTAATTAACACTGAAGCTTTCTTT. The V and J genes are TRBV29-1 and TRBJ1-1; D is ambiguous. Germline V lookup: CDR1 SQVTM, CDR2 ANQGSEA. V gave up 1 base and J gave up 2 bases, with 5 bases separating them. This CDR3 comprises 12 residues.

The rearrangement links TRBV9 to TRBJ2-2; no clear D. V was shortened by 0 bases and J by 6 bases, with 15 bases between the two germline ends. The CDR3 extends over 16 amino acids. The germline V gene has CDR1 SGDLS and CDR2 YYNGEE. CDR3 sequence (DNA): TGTGCCAGCAGCGTAGATGGGGAATCGTGGGCCGGGGAGCTGTTTTTT. Translated, it gives CASSVDGESWAGELFF. The full variable domain, with the rest looked up from reference TRBV9 and TRBJ2-2, is DSGVTQTPKHLITATGQRVTLRCSPRSGDLSVYWYQQSLDQGLQFLIQYYNGEERAKGNILERFSAQQFPDLHSELNLSSLELGDSALYFCASSVDGESWAGELFFGEGSRLTVL.

The chain recombines TRBV30 with TRBJ1-4, with D possibly being TRBD1 (6 bases). The CDR3 is made up of 19 amino acids. Germline CDR1 is GTSNPN and CDR2 is SVGIG (reference sequence). The ends were cut back, 0 bases at V and 7 bases at J, with 27 bases in the middle. CDR3 DNA: TGTGCCTGGAGTGTAACAACCTGGGGGGGGCGGCGACTTTGTGAAAAACTGTTTTTT. Translated, it gives CAWSVTTWGGRRLCEKLFF.

As DNA, the CDR3 is TGTGCCAGCAGCCCCTGGACAGGGGGAATGAACACTGAAGCTTTCTTT. The encoded protein is CASSPWTGGMNTEAFF. The chain employs TRBV5-4 and TRBJ1-1, with 10 nucleotides matching TRBD1. After removal of 4 bases from V and 0 bases from J, the junction contained 6 bases not matched to a gene. Germline V gene lookup returns CDR1 SGHNT and CDR2 YYREEE (reference sequence). This CDR3 region has 16 residues.

V gene TRBV19 combines with J gene TRBJ1-1; 7 nucleotides match TRBD1. The germline gives CDR1 LNHDA, CDR2 SQIVND (reference sequence). V shed 7 bases, J shed 0 bases, and the junction held 5 bases outside the gene matches. The CDR3 runs 14 residues. The CDR3 region has the DNA TGTGCCAGTACACCGGGACAGATGAACACTGAAGCTTTCTTT. Its translation is CASTPGQMNTEAFF. Full variable domain (remainder filled in from reference TRBV19 and TRBJ1-1): DGGITQSPKYLFRKEGQNVTLSCEQNLNHDAMYWYRQDPGQGLRLIYYSQIVNDFQKGDIAEGYSVSREKKESFPLTVTSAQKNPTAFYLCASTPGQMNTEAFFGQGTRLTVV.

The V gene is TRBV5-6, the J gene TRBJ1-1; D remains ambiguous. Trimming shortened V by 3 bases and J by 5 bases, and 14 bases separated the two germline ends. CDR1 and CDR2 (germline): SGHDT, YYEEEE. The CDR3 extends over 14 amino acids. Here the CDR3 reads CASSWKDGRTEAFF. In DNA, the CDR3 is TGTGCCAGCAGCTGGAAAGACGGTCGGACTGAAGCTTTCTTT.

V is TRBV5-1 and J is TRBJ1-5; the D is unclear. Deletions cut 4 bases from V and 6 bases from J, with 8 bases between. CDR3 length: 12 amino acids. Germline CDR1 and CDR2: SGHRS and YFSETQ. The CDR3 here is CASSQRAQPQHF. Written as DNA, the CDR3 is TGCGCCAGCAGCCAGAGGGCTCAGCCCCAGCATTTT.

This clone was seen more than once but under ten times. V gene TRBV6-1 combines with J gene TRBJ1-3; D is unresolved. The CDR3 extends over 16 amino acids. Germline V gives CDR1 MNHNS, CDR2 SASEGT. The V end was cut by 1 base, the J end by 0 bases, with 10 bases between. CDR3 sequence: CASSEVPETSGNTIYF. The CDR3 bases are TGTGCCAGCAGTGAAGTACCCGAAACCTCTGGAAACACCATATATTTT.

The chain combines TRBV11-3 with TRBJ2-1, with D possibly matching TRBD2 (7 bases). V was shortened by 1 base and J by 0 bases, with 13 bases between the two germline ends. CDR1 SGHNT and CDR2 YENEEA come from the germline V gene. This CDR3 has 17 residues. The chain's CDR3 is CASSLGLGGPSYNEQFF. For the CDR3, the DNA is TGTGCCAGCAGCTTAGGCCTCGGGGGGCCCTCCTACAATGAGCAGTTCTTC.

This chain uses TRBV7-9 with TRBJ2-1; D tentatively fits TRBD1 or TRBD2 (5 bases each). Germline lookup yields CDR1 SEHNR and CDR2 FQNEAQ (reference sequence). The CDR3 is 13 amino acids. V lost 3 bases to trimming and J lost 8 bases, with 11 bases between them. As DNA, the CDR3 is TGTGCCAGCAGCTTGAACGAGGGACATGAGCAGTTCTTC. This translates into CASSLNEGHEQFF.

The genes are TRBV6-5 and TRBJ2-1; D is unclear. The CDR3 is 15 residues long. CDR1 MNHEY and CDR2 SVGAGI come from the germline V gene. V gave up 6 bases and J gave up 4 bases, with 16 bases separating them. The CDR3 region is CASSPDGDSYNEQFF. The CDR3 coding sequence is TGTGCCAGCAGCCCTGATGGAGATTCTTACAATGAGCAGTTCTTC.